This is a list of T cell receptor beta chains from one sample in a study of OX40 agonist ivuxolimab in advanced cancers. Profiled with immunoSEQ multiplex PCR; TCRdb holds only in-frame clones, not every one. The sample has around 80,000 clones; approximately 79% are singletons. Sequencing used CD4+ or CD8+ T cells sorted from blood, obtained in a trial of the OX40 agonist ivuxolimab. The receptor set was obtained from an adult with an advanced solid tumor such as melanoma, head and neck, liver or kidney cancer. The CDR3 runs from the conserved cysteine through the conserved F or W. Fields, in order: V gene, J gene, D gene, clone size, CDR3 protein, CDR3 DNA. D genes are given only for firm matches. Clone size is not always given. Where it is, it says once, few, many or a class for expanded clones.

V: TRBV5-1; J: TRBJ1-6; D: TRBD1; size: -; CDR3: CASSLGQGNNSPLHF; DNA: TGCGCCAGCAGCTTAGGACAGGGAAATAATTCACCCCTCCACTTT
V: TRBV19; J: TRBJ2-3; D: TRBD2; size: -; CDR3: CASSPTSGAPADTQYF; DNA: TGTGCCAGTAGTCCGACTAGCGGGGCGCCGGCAGATACGCAGTATTTT
V: TRBV2; J: TRBJ2-3; D: -; size: once; CDR3: CASAKASPTDTQYF; DNA: TGTGCCAGCGCGAAGGCTAGCCCGACAGATACGCAGTATTTT
V: TRBV5-4; J: TRBJ1-2; D: -; size: -; CDR3: CASSFGRGLIYGYTF; DNA: TGTGCCAGCAGCTTCGGGAGGGGGTTAATCTATGGCTACACCTTC
V: TRBV2; J: TRBJ2-1; D: TRBD2; size: -; CDR3: CASSETSGVAIEQFF; DNA: TGTGCCAGCAGTGAGACTAGCGGGGTGGCTATTGAGCAGTTCTTC
V: TRBV27; J: TRBJ1-2; D: TRBD1; size: -; CDR3: CAHQVPDRGSFGYTF; DNA: TGTGCCCATCAGGTCCCCGACAGGGGTTCCTTTGGCTACACCTTC
V: TRBV19; J: TRBJ1-5; D: TRBD1; size: few; CDR3: CASSIDRGHNQPQHF; DNA: TGTGCCAGTAGTATTGACAGGGGACACAATCAGCCCCAGCATTTT
V: TRBV28; J: TRBJ1-3; D: -; size: -; CDR3: CASSFLGASGNTIYF; DNA: TGTGCCAGCAGTTTTCTCGGGGCCTCTGGAAACACCATATATTTT
V: TRBV28; J: TRBJ1-1; D: -; size: -; CDR3: CASSLYTTEAFF; DNA: TGTGCCAGCAGTTTATATACAACTGAAGCTTTCTTT
V: TRBV15; J: TRBJ2-3; D: -; size: -; CDR3: CATSGTIQYF; DNA: TGTGCCACCAGTGGGACCATCCAGTATTTT
V: TRBV4-2; J: TRBJ2-3; D: -; size: -; CDR3: CASSQEGVTSTDTQYF; DNA: TGTGCCAGCAGCCAAGAGGGGGTTACTAGCACAGATACGCAGTATTTT
V: TRBV28; J: TRBJ2-2; D: TRBD1; size: few; CDR3: CASRVQGSGELFF; DNA: TGTGCCAGCAGGGTACAGGGGTCCGGGGAGCTGTTTTTT
V: TRBV28; J: TRBJ1-3; D: -; size: -; CDR3: CASTIRVGNTIYF; DNA: TGTGCCAGCACCATAAGGGTTGGAAACACCATATATTTT
V: TRBV11-2; J: TRBJ2-2; D: -; size: -; CDR3: CASSSLQGTTGELFF; DNA: TGTGCCAGCAGCTCCCTCCAGGGGACCACCGGGGAGCTGTTTTTT
V: TRBV9; J: TRBJ2-7; D: -; size: -; CDR3: CASSPRGVEQYF; DNA: TGTGCCAGCAGCCCGCGAGGGGTCGAGCAGTACTTC
V: TRBV6-1; J: TRBJ1-5; D: -; size: -; CDR3: CASSQGDVGNQPQHF; DNA: TGTGCCAGCAGCCAGGGTGATGTCGGCAATCAGCCCCAGCATTTT
V: TRBV4-1; J: TRBJ2-7; D: -; size: -; CDR3: CASSQEESRSEQYF; DNA: TGCGCCAGCAGCCAAGAAGAATCCCGAAGCGAGCAGTACTTC
V: TRBV6-1; J: TRBJ1-1; D: -; size: -; CDR3: CASSDHQGRGTEAFF; DNA: TGTGCCAGCAGCGATCACCAGGGTAGAGGGACTGAAGCTTTCTTT
V: TRBV4-1; J: TRBJ2-1; D: TRBD2; size: -; CDR3: CASSQGLAAYNEQFF; DNA: TGCGCCAGCAGCCAGGGACTAGCGGCGTACAATGAGCAGTTCTTC
V: TRBV19; J: TRBJ1-3; D: -; size: -; CDR3: CATKLTSGNTIYF; DNA: TGTGCCACCAAGCTCACCTCTGGAAACACCATATATTTT
V: TRBV11-3; J: TRBJ2-2; D: -; size: -; CDR3: CASSLGYTGELFF; DNA: TGTGCCAGCAGCTTGGGTTACACCGGGGAGCTGTTTTTT
V: TRBV2; J: TRBJ2-2; D: -; size: once; CDR3: CASALLSDTGELFF; DNA: TGTGCCAGTGCTCTACTGTCCGACACCGGGGAGCTGTTTTTT